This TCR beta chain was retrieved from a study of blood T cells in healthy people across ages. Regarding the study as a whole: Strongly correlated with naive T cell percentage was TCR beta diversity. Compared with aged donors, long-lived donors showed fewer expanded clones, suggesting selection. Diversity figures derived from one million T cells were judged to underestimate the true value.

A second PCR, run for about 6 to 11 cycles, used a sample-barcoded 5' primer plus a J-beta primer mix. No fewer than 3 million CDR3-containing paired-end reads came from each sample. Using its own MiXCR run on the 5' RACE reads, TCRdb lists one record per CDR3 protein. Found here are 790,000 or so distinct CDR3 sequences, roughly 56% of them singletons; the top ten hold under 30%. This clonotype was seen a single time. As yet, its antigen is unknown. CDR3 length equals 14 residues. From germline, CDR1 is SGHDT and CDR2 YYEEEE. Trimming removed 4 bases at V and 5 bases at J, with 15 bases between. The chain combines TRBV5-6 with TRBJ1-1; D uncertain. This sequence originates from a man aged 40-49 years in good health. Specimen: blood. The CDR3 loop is CASSLNGRVTEAFF. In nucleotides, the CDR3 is TGTGCCAGCAGCCTAAACGGGAGAGTTACTGAAGCTTTCTTT. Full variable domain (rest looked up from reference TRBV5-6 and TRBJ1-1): DAGVTQSPTHLIKTRGQQVTLRCSPKSGHDTVSWYQQALGQGPQFIFQYYEEEERQRGNFPDRFSGHQFPNYSSELNVNALLLGDSALYLCASSLNGRVTEAFFGQGTRLTVV.